This T cell receptor (beta chain) derives from a study of cytomegalovirus exposure and HLA in healthy donors. Study-level findings and limits: Indistinguishable V segments such as TRBV6-2 and TRBV6-3 were excluded.

The primer mix had 60 Vbeta and 13 Jbeta primers. Sequencing was performed with immunoSEQ multiplex PCR; in TCRdb, only in-frame clones are kept and a portion is missing. The table records fewer than 200,000 clones, 10% to 15% of them present only once. This clone was found a few times. As yet, its antigen is unknown. Germline V gene data show CDR1 as LNHDA and CDR2 as SQIVND (reference sequence). Trimming cost V 7 bases and J 7 bases, with 11 bases left between them. CDR3 length: 13 amino acids. The sequenced material came from PBMCs. The TCR was taken from a man between 45 and 60 years old in good health and CMV-seropositive. This rearrangement joins TRBV19 to TRBJ1-6; D gene unclear. Here the CDR3 DNA reads TGTGCCAGTACCGGGATTCTAAATTCACCCCTCCACTTT. Translating it yields CASTGILNSPLHF.